Below are 14 T cell receptor beta chains sequenced from a single sample in a study of T-cell memory formation after mild COVID-19. Each CDR3 protein gets one entry after TCRdb re-called the 5' RACE reads with MiXCR. The table has 450,000 to 700,000 distinct CDR3 sequences, under 20% seen once. Sequencing input: PBMCs or a T cell subset sorted from them (not recorded which). The receptors come from an adult woman who had mild COVID-19 (a few samples of this study predate the infection). Cell type and time point are not known.

This chain links TRBV5-4 with TRBJ2-3, with 8 bases lining up with TRBD2. Germline CDR1 is SGHNT and CDR2 is YYREEE (reference sequence). Trimming took 4 bases from V and 2 from J; bases not matched to a gene: 6. The CDR3 is 15 amino acids. CDR3 amino acids: CASSPGLGDTDTQYF. In DNA, the CDR3 is TGTGCCAGCAGCCCGGGACTAGGGGACACAGATACGCAGTATTTT.

This clonotype was detected many times. The chain joins TRBV7-3 to TRBJ2-1; D possibly corresponds to TRBD2 (6 bases). The germline gives CDR1 SGHTA, CDR2 FQGTGA. The CDR3 runs 13 residues. V dropped 6 bases and J dropped 7 bases, with 13 bases sitting between them. CDR3 DNA sequence: TGTGCCAGCAGTACGATGGGGAGGAATGAGCAGTTCTTC. It codes for CASSTMGRNEQFF.

This clonotype came up a few times. The chain recombines TRBV13 with TRBJ2-7; either TRBD1 or TRBD2 may supply D (6 bases each). CDR1 and CDR2 from the germline V gene are PRHDT and FYEKMQ (reference sequence). There are 15 residues in the CDR3. Deletions cut 2 bases from V and 2 bases from J, with 13 bases between. CDR3 sequence reads: CASSLTGTVPYEQYF. CDR3 DNA sequence: TGTGCCAGCAGCTTAACAGGGACTGTACCCTACGAGCAGTACTTC.

The V gene is TRBV7-9, the J gene TRBJ2-3; 8 nucleotides match TRBD1. Germline CDR1 is SEHNR and CDR2 is FQNEAQ (reference sequence). The V and J ends lost 5 bases and 3 bases, in that order; junction bases with no gene match: 19. The CDR3 totals 19 residues. The CDR3 sequence: CASSTNPHETGDFTDTQYF. CDR3 in DNA: TGTGCCAGCAGCACCAATCCCCACGAGACAGGGGATTTTACAGATACGCAGTATTTT.

This clonotype was seen many times. V usage is TRBV12-3 or TRBV12-4 and J usage is TRBJ2-7; D possibly corresponds to TRBD1 (5 bases). The CDR3 extends over 12 amino acids. V was trimmed by 6 bases and J by 6 bases, leaving 12 bases between them. The CDR3 protein is CASSSGIGEQYF. The CDR3 DNA reads as TGTGCCAGCAGCTCAGGGATCGGCGAGCAGTACTTC.

The genes are TRBV7-3 and TRBJ2-5; 11 bases are shared with TRBD2. V lost 5 bases, J lost 2 bases, and 7 bases stayed unmatched. CDR3 size: 16 residues. Germline CDR1 is SGHTA and CDR2 is FQGTGA. Written as DNA, the CDR3 is TGTGCCAGCAGCCCCACTAGCGGGGGTTGGCAAGAGACCCAGTACTTC. Protein sequence: CASSPTSGGWQETQYF.

The V gene is TRBV20-1, the J gene TRBJ2-2; D may correspond to TRBD1 or TRBD2 (5 bases each). The CDR3 runs to 15 residues. CDR1 DFQATT and CDR2 SNEGSKA come from the germline V gene (reference sequence). V lost 3 bases and J lost 5, with 16 bases in between. The CDR3 is CSARFEGTGTGELFF. Here the CDR3 DNA reads TGCAGTGCTAGGTTTGAGGGGACGGGAACCGGGGAGCTGTTTTTT.

The rearrangement links TRBV4-1 to TRBJ2-3; 8 positions agree with TRBD2. V trimming: 3 bases; J trimming: 6 bases; junction bases outside the gene matches: 5. The V gene's germline CDR1 is MGHRA and CDR2 YSYEKL. The CDR3 length is 14 residues. Here the CDR3 reads CASSHGTSFDTQYF. In DNA form, the CDR3 reads TGCGCCAGCAGCCACGGGACTAGTTTCGATACGCAGTATTTT.

This clonotype was observed a handful of times. This chain uses TRBV20-1 with TRBJ2-2, with 8 bases lining up with TRBD1. CDR3 size: 14 residues. The junction had 3 bases not matched to a gene; V was cut back by 2 bases and J by 4 bases. The germline V gene encodes CDR1 DFQATT and CDR2 SNEGSKA (reference sequence). CDR3 loop: CSARRQGTTGELFF. In nucleotides, the CDR3 is TGCAGTGCTAGAAGACAGGGGACCACCGGGGAGCTGTTTTTT.

CDR3 nucleotides: TGCGCCAGCACCGACAGGGGAACTGAAGCTTTCTTT. It is translated as CASTDRGTEAFF. V is TRBV5-1 and J is TRBJ1-1; 8 bases align to TRBD1. Germline-derived CDR1 and CDR2 are SGHRS and YFSETQ. The CDR3 extends over 12 amino acids. V lost 6 bases, J lost 5 bases, and 3 bases stayed unmatched.

Only a few counts were recorded for this clonotype. The chain couples TRBV18 to TRBJ2-5, with 8 bases lining up with TRBD1. V lost 3 bases, J lost 4 bases, and 7 bases stayed unmatched. The length of the CDR3 is 15 residues. Germline CDR1 reads KGHSH; CDR2 reads LQKENI. DNA for the CDR3: TGTGCCAGCTCACCGTCACAGGGGGTCCCAGAGACCCAGTACTTC. This translates into CASSPSQGVPETQYF.

There are a few counts of this clonotype. The chain has TRBV3-1 and TRBJ1-2; D is possibly TRBD1 (6 bases). The germline V and J ends were trimmed by 5 bases and 7 bases, with 20 bases remaining between them. In germline, CDR1 is LGHDT, CDR2 YNNKEL (reference sequence). This CDR3 is built from 15 residues. In nucleotides, the CDR3 is TGTGCCAGCAGCATCCGGGACAACTCCCCGGGTGGCTACACCTTC. Protein product: CASSIRDNSPGGYTF.

This clonotype turned up a few times. The V gene is TRBV9, the J gene TRBJ2-5; 7 bases match TRBD2. J was trimmed by 3 bases and V by 0 bases; bases with no gene match: 5. Germline V gene data show CDR1 as SGDLS and CDR2 as YYNGEE. This CDR3 is built from 15 residues. CDR3 sequence reads: CASSVADTSEETQYF. The CDR3 region has the DNA TGTGCCAGCAGCGTAGCTGATACTAGCGAAGAGACCCAGTACTTC. Variable domain in full (rest from reference TRBV9 and TRBJ2-5): DSGVTQTPKHLITATGQRVTLRCSPRSGDLSVYWYQQSLDQGLQFLIQYYNGEERAKGNILERFSAQQFPDLHSELNLSSLELGDSALYFCASSVADTSEETQYFGPGTRLLVL.

This clonotype was detected a few times. V gene TRBV3-1 combines with J gene TRBJ2-5; D is possibly TRBD2 (6 bases). Germline V CDR1 and CDR2: LGHDT, YNNKEL (reference sequence). The CDR3 consists of 14 residues. V was pared by 5 bases and J by 1 base, with 11 bases between. CDR3 DNA sequence: TGTGCCAGCAGCGGGACTCCCCTCCAAGAGACCCAGTACTTC. Translated: CASSGTPLQETQYF.